This TCR beta chain derives from a study of follicular helper T cells after annual influenza vaccination. Study-level information: Some donors were sampled over the 2013-2014, 2014-2015 and 2015-2016 vaccinations. Regarding the study as a whole: Undersampling of larger non-cTfh compartments could not be excluded.

A remark on this clone: What it recognizes is unknown.

Sample time point: 2015-2016 season, 7 days after influenza vaccination. Sequencing used immunoSEQ multiplex PCR; TCRdb keeps in-frame clones, though not all of them. Found here are over 6,000 clones, more than 75% of them singletons; the top ten hold roughly 1.3%. Germline CDR1 is MDHEN and CDR2 is SYDVKM. Trimming removed 6 bases from V and 2 bases from J, with 11 bases in between. This CDR3 spans 13 amino acids. The source of this sequence is an adult who received the influenza vaccine. The chain employs TRBV28 and TRBJ2-7, with D perhaps matching TRBD1 (6 bases). The specimen was CXCR5- memory CD4+ T cells sorted from blood, collected 7 days after influenza vaccination. CDR3 nucleotides: TGTGCCAGCAGGTCGGACAGTCCCTACGAGCAGTACTTC. Protein product: CASRSDSPYEQYF.